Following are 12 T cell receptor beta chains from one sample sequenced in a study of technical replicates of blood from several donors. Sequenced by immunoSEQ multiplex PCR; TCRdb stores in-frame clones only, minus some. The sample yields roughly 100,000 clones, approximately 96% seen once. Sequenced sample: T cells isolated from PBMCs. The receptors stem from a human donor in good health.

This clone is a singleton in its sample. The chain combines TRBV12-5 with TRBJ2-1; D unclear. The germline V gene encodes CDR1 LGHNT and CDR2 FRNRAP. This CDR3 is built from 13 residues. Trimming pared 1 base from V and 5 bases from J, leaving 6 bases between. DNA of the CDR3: TGTGCTAGTGGTTTGGGCAGTCACAATGAGCAGTTCTTC. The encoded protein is CASGLGSHNEQFF.

CDR3 loop: CASSIQGIGKVNQPQHF. CDR3 nucleotides: TGTGCCAGTAGTATACAGGGCATTGGGAAGGTCAATCAGCCCCAGCATTTT. The chain joins TRBV19 to TRBJ1-5; possibly TRBD1 for D (5 bases). Germline CDR1 is LNHDA and CDR2 is SQIVND (reference sequence). Trimming left V 2 bases short and J 3 bases short, with 17 bases between. This CDR3 region has 17 residues. Full variable domain (missing parts from reference TRBV19 and TRBJ1-5): DGGITQSPKYLFRKEGQNVTLSCEQNLNHDAMYWYRQDPGQGLRLIYYSQIVNDFQKGDIAEGYSVSREKKESFPLTVTSAQKNPTAFYLCASSIQGIGKVNQPQHFGDGTRLSIL.

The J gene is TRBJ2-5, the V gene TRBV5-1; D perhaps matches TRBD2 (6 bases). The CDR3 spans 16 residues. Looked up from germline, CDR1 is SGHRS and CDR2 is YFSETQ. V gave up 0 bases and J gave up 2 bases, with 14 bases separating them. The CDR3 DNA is TGCGCCAGCAGCTTGGCCGTATCGGGAGAGCAAGAGACCCAGTACTTC. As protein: CASSLAVSGEQETQYF.

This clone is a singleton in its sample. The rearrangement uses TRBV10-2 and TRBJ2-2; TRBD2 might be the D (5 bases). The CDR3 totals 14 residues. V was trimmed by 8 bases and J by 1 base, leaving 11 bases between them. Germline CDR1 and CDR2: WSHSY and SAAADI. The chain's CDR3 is CASGAGGNTGELFF. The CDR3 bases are TGCGCCAGCGGTGCGGGTGGGAACACCGGGGAGCTGTTTTTT.

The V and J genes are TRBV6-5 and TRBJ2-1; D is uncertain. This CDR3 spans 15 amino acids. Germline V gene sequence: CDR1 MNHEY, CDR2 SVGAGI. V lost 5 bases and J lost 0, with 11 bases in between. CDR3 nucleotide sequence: TGTGCCAGCAGTGGGCTTGGTCTCTCCTACAATGAGCAGTTCTTC. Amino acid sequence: CASSGLGLSYNEQFF.

DNA for the CDR3: TGCAGTGCTAGGTTAGACAGGGGCTACACCTTC. Encoded protein: CSARLDRGYTF. This chain uses TRBV20-1 with TRBJ1-2; weak D call: TRBD1 (6 bases). Germline loops: CDR1 DFQATT, CDR2 SNEGSKA (reference sequence). The CDR3 consists of 11 residues. Between the trimmed V and J ends, which lost 3 bases and 8 bases, there was a span of 10 bases.

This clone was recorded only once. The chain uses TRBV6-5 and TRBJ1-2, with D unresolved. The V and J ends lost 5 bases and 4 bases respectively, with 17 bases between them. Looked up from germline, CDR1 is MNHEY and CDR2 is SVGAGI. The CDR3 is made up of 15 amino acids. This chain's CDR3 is CASSHKVQALYGYTF. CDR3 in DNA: TGTGCCAGCAGTCACAAGGTGCAGGCCCTCTATGGCTACACCTTC.

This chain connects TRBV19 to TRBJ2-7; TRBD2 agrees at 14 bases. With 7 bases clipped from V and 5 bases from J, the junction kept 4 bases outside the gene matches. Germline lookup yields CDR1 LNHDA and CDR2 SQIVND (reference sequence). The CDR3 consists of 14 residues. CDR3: CASNGTSGRHEQYF. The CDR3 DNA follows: TGTGCCAGTAATGGGACTAGCGGGAGACACGAGCAGTACTTC.

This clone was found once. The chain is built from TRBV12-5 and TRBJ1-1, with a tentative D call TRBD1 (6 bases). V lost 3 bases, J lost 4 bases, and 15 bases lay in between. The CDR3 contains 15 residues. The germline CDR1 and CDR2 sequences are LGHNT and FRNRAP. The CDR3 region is CASGFPNREGTEAFF. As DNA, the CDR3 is TGTGCTAGTGGTTTCCCAAACAGGGAGGGCACTGAAGCTTTCTTT.

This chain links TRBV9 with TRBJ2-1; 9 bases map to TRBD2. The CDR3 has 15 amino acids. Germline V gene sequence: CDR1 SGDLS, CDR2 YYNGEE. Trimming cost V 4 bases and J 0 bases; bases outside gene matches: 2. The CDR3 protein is CASSFSGSSYNEQFF. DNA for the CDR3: TGTGCCAGCAGCTTTAGCGGGAGCTCCTACAATGAGCAGTTCTTC.

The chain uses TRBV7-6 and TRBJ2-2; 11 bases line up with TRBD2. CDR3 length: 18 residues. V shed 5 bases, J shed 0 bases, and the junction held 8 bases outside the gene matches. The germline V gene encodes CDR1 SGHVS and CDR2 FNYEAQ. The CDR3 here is CASSLGTSGFANTGELFF. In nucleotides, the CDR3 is TGTGCCAGCAGCCTTGGGACTAGCGGCTTCGCGAACACCGGGGAGCTGTTTTTT.

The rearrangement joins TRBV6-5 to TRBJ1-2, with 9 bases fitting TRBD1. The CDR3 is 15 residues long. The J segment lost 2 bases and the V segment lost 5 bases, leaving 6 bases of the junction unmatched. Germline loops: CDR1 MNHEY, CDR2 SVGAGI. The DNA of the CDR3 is TGTGCCAGCAGTCTGACCGGGACAGGGAACTATGGCTACACCTTC. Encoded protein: CASSLTGTGNYGYTF.